Below are 30 T cell receptor beta chains sequenced from a single sample in a study of CD8 T cells in Susac syndrome. Random hexamers were used to reverse transcribe the RNA input (about 0.5 to 1 ug). MiXCR, applied by TCRdb to the immunoSEQ multiplex PCR reads, yields one record per CDR3 protein. The top ten hold 0.12% to 0.15% of the sample, which has 150,000 to 200,000 distinct CDR3 sequences, roughly 93% seen once. Material for sequencing was CD4+ T cells from PBMCs. The receptors stem from a human donor in good health.

This rearrangement joins TRBV24-1 to TRBJ1-2; D unresolved. Germline assignment: CDR1 KGHDR and CDR2 SFDVKD. Trimming removed 4 bases from V and 2 bases from J, with 4 bases in between. The CDR3 is 12 residues long. This chain's CDR3 is CATSEGNYGYTF. The CDR3 bases are TGTGCCACCAGTGAGGGAAACTATGGCTACACCTTC.

The gene calls are TRBV6-2 or TRBV6-3 and TRBJ2-2; the match to TRBD2 covers 9 bases. Germline CDR1 and CDR2: MNHEY and SVGEGT. After removal of 6 bases from V and 3 bases from J, the junction contained 2 bases not matched to a gene. This CDR3 has 14 residues. In DNA, the CDR3 is TGTGCCAGCAGACGACTAGCGGACACCGGGGAGCTGTTTTTT. It is translated as CASRRLADTGELFF.

The chain has TRBV5-1 and TRBJ2-1, with D unresolved. The germline V and J ends were trimmed by 3 bases and 2 bases, with 9 bases remaining between them. The CDR3 extends over 14 amino acids. Germline V CDR1 and CDR2: SGHRS, YFSETQ. The chain's CDR3 is CASSSGPTYNEQFF. The CDR3 coding sequence is TGCGCCAGCAGCTCCGGCCCCACCTACAATGAGCAGTTCTTC. Complete variable domain (other parts from reference TRBV5-1 and TRBJ2-1): KAGVTQTPRYLIKTRGQQVTLSCSPISGHRSVSWYQQTPGQGLQFLFEYFSETQRNKGNFPGRFSGRQFSNSRSEMNVSTLELGDSALYLCASSSGPTYNEQFFGPGTRLTVL.

This clonotype was recorded once. The V gene is TRBV5-1, the J gene TRBJ2-7; D is undetermined. V lost 4 bases and J 3 bases, leaving 14 bases between the germline ends. This CDR3 is 14 amino acids long. Germline V CDR1 and CDR2: SGHRS, YFSETQ. This CDR3 is CASSRAWGDYEQYF. The CDR3 DNA reads as TGCGCCAGCAGCCGAGCATGGGGTGACTACGAGCAGTACTTC.

This clonotype was counted between two and nine times. The rearrangement uses TRBV29-1 and TRBJ1-1; 7 nucleotides agree with TRBD1. The CDR3 length is 13 residues. V shed 4 bases, J shed 5 bases, and the junction held 7 bases outside the gene matches. Germline CDR1 reads SQVTM; CDR2 reads ANQGSEA. In DNA, the CDR3 is TGCAGCGTTGCAGGACAGGAGTCGACTGAAGCTTTCTTT. This translates into CSVAGQESTEAFF.

This chain joins TRBV5-8 and TRBJ1-1; tentatively, D is TRBD1 (5 bases). CDR1 SGHTS and CDR2 YDEGEE come from the germline V gene. Between the trimmed V and J ends, which lost 2 bases and 11 bases, there was a span of 13 bases. This CDR3 has 12 amino acids. The CDR3 bases are TGTGCCAGCAGCTTTGCAGGAGGGGTGGCTTTCTTT. Translating gives CASSFAGGVAFF.

The rearrangement uses TRBV20-1 and TRBJ2-1; tentative D call: TRBD1 (5 bases). The CDR3 is 13 residues long. Germline V gene data show CDR1 as DFQATT and CDR2 as SNEGSKA (reference sequence). The CDR3 DNA reads TGCAGGGCAATGGTTGGACAAGACAATGAGCAGTTCTTC. Its translation: CRAMVGQDNEQFF.

Concerning this clonotype: One end of the junction fails to match germline, which may point to a read error. The V and J genes are TRBV3-1 and TRBJ1-2, with D tentatively TRBD1 (5 bases). The CDR3 extends over 11 amino acids. The V gene's germline CDR1 is LGHDT and CDR2 YNNKEL (reference sequence). The CDR3 bases are TGTGCCAGCAGTCAAGGGGTTGGCTACACCTTC. This gives the protein CASSQGVGYTF.

The J gene is TRBJ1-2, the V gene TRBV6-5; D not resolved. This CDR3 spans 14 amino acids. V shed 4 bases and J shed 2 bases, with 11 bases lying between them. Germline V CDR1 and CDR2: MNHEY, SVGAGI. Here the CDR3 reads CASSSHSGNYGYTF. The DNA of the CDR3 is TGTGCCAGCAGTTCGCACAGTGGAAACTATGGCTACACCTTC.

The rearrangement links TRBV3-1 to TRBJ2-3; 10 nucleotides agree with TRBD2. The CDR3 totals 18 residues. Germline CDR1 reads LGHDT; CDR2 reads YNNKEL (reference sequence). After removal of 0 bases from V and 1 base from J, the junction contained 7 bases not matched to a gene. CDR3 amino acids: CASSQDLQSGGGTDTQYF. The DNA for the CDR3 is TGTGCCAGCAGCCAAGATTTACAGAGCGGGGGGGGCACAGATACGCAGTATTTT.

The chain links TRBV12-3 or TRBV12-4 to TRBJ1-5, with D perhaps TRBD1 (6 bases). The CDR3 contains 14 residues. Trimming took 6 bases from V and 1 from J, leaving 10 bases between them. Written as DNA, the CDR3 is TGTGCCAGCAGAAGGGGGGGAAGCAATCAGCCCCAGCATTTT. Amino acids: CASRRGGSNQPQHF.

This clonotype was seen just once. The CDR3 spells CASSRQIETQYF. The CDR3 DNA is TGTGCCAGCAGTCGACAGATAGAGACCCAGTACTTC. The rearrangement links TRBV12-3 or TRBV12-4 to TRBJ2-5; TRBD1 might be the D (5 bases). Trimming took 5 bases from V and 4 from J, leaving 8 bases between them. The CDR3 consists of 12 residues.

The chain couples TRBV15 to TRBJ2-1; TRBD2 matches at 7 bases. V lost 5 bases and J lost 4; bases outside the gene matches: 11. The CDR3 loop spans 16 amino acids. The germline gives CDR1 LNHNV, CDR2 YYDKDF (reference sequence). CDR3 loop: CATSLYPGTIYNEQFF. CDR3 bases: TGTGCCACCAGCCTATACCCCGGGACTATTTACAATGAGCAGTTCTTC. The full variable domain, in which reference TRBV15 and TRBJ2-1 provide the parts outside the CDR3, is DAMVIQNPRYQVTQFGKPVTLSCSQTLNHNVMYWYQQKSSQAPKLLFHYYDKDFNNEADTPDNFQSRRPNTSFCFLDIRSPGLGDTAMYLCATSLYPGTIYNEQFFGPGTRLTVL.

V usage is TRBV12-3 or TRBV12-4 and J usage is TRBJ2-4; D may be TRBD2 (5 bases). The CDR3 extends over 15 amino acids. Trimming stripped 3 bases from V and 3 bases from J, with 12 bases between. The CDR3 protein is CASSFTGVDKNIQYF. The CDR3 DNA reads TGTGCCAGCAGTTTTACCGGGGTAGACAAAAACATTCAGTACTTC.

The chain links TRBV10-3 to TRBJ2-3, with 11 bases identical to TRBD2. V shed 3 bases, J shed 4 bases, and the junction held 9 bases outside the gene matches. CDR3 size: 17 residues. Germline V gives CDR1 ENHRY, CDR2 SYGVKD. This CDR3 reads CAISDPIAGGRADTQYF. CDR3 sequence (DNA): TGTGCCATCAGTGACCCCATAGCGGGGGGGCGGGCAGATACGCAGTATTTT.

This chain uses TRBV5-1 with TRBJ2-3; TRBD2 matches 13 bases. Germline V CDR1 and CDR2: SGHRS, YFSETQ. The CDR3 extends over 15 amino acids. The V gene end was trimmed by 7 bases and the J gene end by 3 bases; junction bases not matched to a gene: 5. The CDR3 region is CASHETSGGTDTQYF. CDR3 bases: TGCGCCAGCCACGAGACTAGCGGGGGGACAGATACGCAGTATTTT.

The CDR3 coding sequence is TGTGCCAGCAGCTTGAACAGGGGGCGCGAGACCCAGTACTTC. Amino acids: CASSLNRGRETQYF. This chain uses TRBV7-7 with TRBJ2-5; 9 bases map to TRBD1. This CDR3 region has 14 residues. J was trimmed by 5 bases and V by 3 bases; bases with no gene match: 4. Germline V gene sequence: CDR1 SSHAT, CDR2 FNYEAQ (reference sequence). The full variable domain, in which reference TRBV7-7 and TRBJ2-5 provide the parts outside the CDR3, is GAGVSQSPRYKVTKRGQDVTLRCDPISSHATLYWYQQALGQGPEFLTYFNYEAQPDKSGLPSDRFSAERPEGSISTLTIQRTEQRDSAMYRCASSLNRGRETQYFGPGTRLLVL.

This chain connects TRBV2 to TRBJ2-3; 9 bases map to TRBD2. Germline CDR1 reads SNHLY; CDR2 reads FYNNEI. The V segment lost 3 bases and the J segment 0 bases; nucleotides outside the gene matches: 4. CDR3 length equals 16 residues. The chain's CDR3 is CASSEARGGSTDTQYF. The CDR3 coding sequence is TGTGCCAGCAGTGAGGCGCGGGGGGGAAGCACAGATACGCAGTATTTT.

The gene calls are TRBV7-2 and TRBJ2-5; TRBD2 aligns across 9 bases. The trim removed 5 bases at V and 3 bases at J, leaving 7 bases unmatched. Germline CDR1 SGHTA, CDR2 FQGNSA. The CDR3 is 15 amino acids. Here the CDR3 reads CASSPLLAGEETQYF. The CDR3 region has the DNA TGTGCCAGCAGCCCTCTCTTAGCGGGGGAAGAGACCCAGTACTTC.

The J gene is TRBJ2-7, the V gene TRBV7-6; D perhaps matches TRBD2 (7 bases). The CDR3 spans 16 residues. The germline gives CDR1 SGHVS, CDR2 FNYEAQ. Trimming stripped 6 bases from V and 9 bases from J, with 27 bases between. CDR3 DNA: TGTGCCAGCAGTCCTCGAGAGGGGGGGTACGCAATCGTGCAGTACTTC. Its protein product is CASSPREGGYAIVQYF.

V gene TRBV6-4 combines with J gene TRBJ2-3; 9 bases map to TRBD2. After removal of 4 bases from V and 5 bases from J, the junction contained 4 bases not matched to a gene. The CDR3 has 14 residues. From germline, CDR1 is MRHNA and CDR2 SNTAGT. The CDR3 coding sequence is TGTGCCAGCAGTGCAGCTAGCGGGGTAGATACGCAGTATTTT. This translates into CASSAASGVDTQYF.

The chain joins TRBV6-5 to TRBJ2-5; 9 bases are shared with TRBD2. This CDR3 has 13 amino acids. Trimming took 6 bases from V and 2 from J; bases not matched to a gene: 1. The germline V gene encodes CDR1 MNHEY and CDR2 SVGAGI. The CDR3 spells CASSGLAQETQYF. CDR3 DNA sequence: TGTGCCAGCAGCGGACTAGCGCAAGAGACCCAGTACTTC.

This clonotype was recorded once. V and J are TRBV5-4 and TRBJ2-3, with D possibly matching TRBD1 (5 bases). This CDR3 spans 13 amino acids. The V and J ends lost 3 bases and 4 bases respectively, with 9 bases between them. CDR1 and CDR2 from the germline V gene are SGHNT and YYREEE (reference sequence). CDR3: CASSSDSPDTQYF. The DNA for the CDR3 is TGTGCCAGCAGCTCTGACAGTCCAGATACGCAGTATTTT.

The J gene is TRBJ2-5, the V gene TRBV5-4; tentatively, D is TRBD1 (6 bases). V dropped 2 bases and J dropped 3 bases, with 8 bases sitting between them. Germline values: CDR1 SGHNT, CDR2 YYREEE (reference sequence). The CDR3 consists of 13 residues. The DNA of the CDR3 is TGTGCCAGCAGCTTTCCAGGGGAAGAGACCCAGTACTTC. This sequence encodes CASSFPGEETQYF.

DNA of the CDR3: TGCGCCAGCACCTGGACAGGGGTGGCAGATACGCAGTATTTT. It translates to CASTWTGVADTQYF. V is TRBV5-1 and J is TRBJ2-3; 9 positions match TRBD1. This CDR3 has 14 residues. With 6 bases clipped from V and 4 bases from J, the junction kept 6 bases outside the gene matches. Germline V gene sequence: CDR1 SGHRS, CDR2 YFSETQ.

The chain carries TRBV20-1 and TRBJ2-3; 8 bases are a match to TRBD2. The V gene end was trimmed by 4 bases and the J gene end by 1 base; junction bases not matched to a gene: 7. The CDR3 covers 15 residues. Germline lookup yields CDR1 DFQATT and CDR2 SNEGSKA (reference sequence). This chain's CDR3 is CSATGRAGGTDTQYF. The CDR3 DNA is TGCAGTGCTACGGGGAGAGCGGGGGGCACAGATACGCAGTATTTT.

This chain links TRBV18 with TRBJ1-1; D remains unclear. Per the germline V gene, CDR1 is KGHSH and CDR2 is LQKENI. There are 14 residues in the CDR3. V shed 0 bases and J shed 0 bases, with 5 bases lying between them. The CDR3 sequence: CASSPPALNTEAFF. In DNA, the CDR3 is TGTGCCAGCTCACCACCGGCGCTGAACACTGAAGCTTTCTTT.

The chain links TRBV5-1 to TRBJ1-4, with TRBD1 as a possible D gene (6 bases). CDR1 is SGHRS, CDR2 YFSETQ, per germline. V shed 0 bases and J shed 7 bases, with 16 bases lying between them. The CDR3 contains 16 residues. CDR3 amino acids: CASSLEGGRGGEKLFF. The CDR3 DNA is TGCGCCAGCAGCTTGGAGGGGGGCCGGGGAGGTGAAAAACTGTTTTTT. The full variable domain, in which reference TRBV5-1 and TRBJ1-4 provide the parts outside the CDR3, is KAGVTQTPRYLIKTRGQQVTLSCSPISGHRSVSWYQQTPGQGLQFLFEYFSETQRNKGNFPGRFSGRQFSNSRSEMNVSTLELGDSALYLCASSLEGGRGGEKLFFGSGTQLSVL.

The chain carries TRBV29-1 and TRBJ2-3; no reliable D call. Germline CDR1 and CDR2: SQVTM and ANQGSEA. The CDR3 is 12 residues long. Trimming took off 4 bases at V and 3 bases at J, with 8 bases between the two ends. The CDR3 protein is CSVAQTTDTQYF. DNA of the CDR3: TGCAGCGTTGCACAGACTACAGATACGCAGTATTTT.

The chain joins TRBV6-5 to TRBJ2-1; 11 positions agree with TRBD2. Germline V gene sequence: CDR1 MNHEY, CDR2 SVGAGI. The CDR3 has 17 residues. Trimming removed 0 bases from V and 7 bases from J; junction bases left unmatched: 8. CDR3 loop: CASSYSQTSGGGNEQFF. Written as DNA, the CDR3 is TGTGCCAGCAGTTACTCCCAAACTAGCGGGGGTGGGAATGAGCAGTTCTTC.